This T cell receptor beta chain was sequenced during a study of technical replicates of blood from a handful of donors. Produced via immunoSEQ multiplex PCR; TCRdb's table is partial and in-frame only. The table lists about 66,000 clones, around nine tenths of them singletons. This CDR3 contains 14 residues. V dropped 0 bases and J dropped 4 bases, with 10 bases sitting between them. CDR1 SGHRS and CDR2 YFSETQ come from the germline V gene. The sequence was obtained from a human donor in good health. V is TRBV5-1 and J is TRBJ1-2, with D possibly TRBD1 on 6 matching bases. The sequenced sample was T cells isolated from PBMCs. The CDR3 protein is CASSLEGDGYGYTF. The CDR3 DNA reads TGCGCCAGCAGCTTGGAGGGGGACGGCTATGGCTACACCTTC.